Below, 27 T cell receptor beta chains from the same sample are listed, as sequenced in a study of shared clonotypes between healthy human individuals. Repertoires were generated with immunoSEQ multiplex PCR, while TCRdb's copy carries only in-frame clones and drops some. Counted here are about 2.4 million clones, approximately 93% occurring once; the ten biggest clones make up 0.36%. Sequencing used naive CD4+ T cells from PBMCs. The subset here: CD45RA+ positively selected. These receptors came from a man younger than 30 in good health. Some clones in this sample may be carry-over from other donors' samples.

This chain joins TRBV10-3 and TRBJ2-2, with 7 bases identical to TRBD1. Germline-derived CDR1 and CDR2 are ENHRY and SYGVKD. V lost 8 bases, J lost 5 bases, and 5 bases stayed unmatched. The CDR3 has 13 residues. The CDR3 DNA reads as TGTGCCATCGGCGGCAGGGGGACCGGGGAGCTGTTTTTT. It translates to CAIGGRGTGELFF.

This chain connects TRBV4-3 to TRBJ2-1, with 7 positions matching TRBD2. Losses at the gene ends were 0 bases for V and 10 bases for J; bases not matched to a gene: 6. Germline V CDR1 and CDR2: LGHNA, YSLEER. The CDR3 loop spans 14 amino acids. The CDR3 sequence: CASSQEEGLPEQFF. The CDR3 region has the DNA TGCGCCAGCAGCCAAGAGGAGGGACTACCAGAGCAGTTCTTC.

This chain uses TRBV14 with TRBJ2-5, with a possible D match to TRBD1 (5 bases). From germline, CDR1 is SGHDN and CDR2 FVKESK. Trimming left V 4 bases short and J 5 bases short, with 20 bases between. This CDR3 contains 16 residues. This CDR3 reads CASSPVWQGMKETQYF. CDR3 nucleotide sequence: TGTGCCAGCAGCCCGGTGTGGCAGGGAATGAAGGAGACCCAGTACTTC. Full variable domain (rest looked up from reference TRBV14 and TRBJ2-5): EAGVTQFPSHSVIEKGQTVTLRCDPISGHDNLYWYRRVMGKEIKFLLHFVKESKQDESGMPNNRFLAERTGGTYSTLKVQPAELEDSGVYFCASSPVWQGMKETQYFGPGTRLLVL.

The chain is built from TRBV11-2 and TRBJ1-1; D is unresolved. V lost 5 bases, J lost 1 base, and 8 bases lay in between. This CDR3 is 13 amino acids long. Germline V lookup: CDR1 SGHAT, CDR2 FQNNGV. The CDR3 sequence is CASSPTANTEAFF. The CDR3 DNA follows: TGTGCCAGCAGCCCCACAGCGAACACTGAAGCTTTCTTT.

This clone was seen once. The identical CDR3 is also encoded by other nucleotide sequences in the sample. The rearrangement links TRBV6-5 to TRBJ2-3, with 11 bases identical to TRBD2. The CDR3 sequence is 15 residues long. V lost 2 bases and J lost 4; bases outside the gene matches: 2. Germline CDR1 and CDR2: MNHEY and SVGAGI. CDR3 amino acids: CASSYTSGRADTQYF. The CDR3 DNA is TGTGCCAGCAGTTACACTAGCGGGAGAGCAGATACGCAGTATTTT.

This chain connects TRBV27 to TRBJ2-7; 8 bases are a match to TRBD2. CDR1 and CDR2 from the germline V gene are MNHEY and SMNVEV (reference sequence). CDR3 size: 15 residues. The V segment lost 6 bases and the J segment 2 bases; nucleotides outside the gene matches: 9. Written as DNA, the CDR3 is TGTGCCAGCAGGGGAAGGACTAGCTCCACCTACGAGCAGTACTTC. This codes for CASRGRTSSTYEQYF.

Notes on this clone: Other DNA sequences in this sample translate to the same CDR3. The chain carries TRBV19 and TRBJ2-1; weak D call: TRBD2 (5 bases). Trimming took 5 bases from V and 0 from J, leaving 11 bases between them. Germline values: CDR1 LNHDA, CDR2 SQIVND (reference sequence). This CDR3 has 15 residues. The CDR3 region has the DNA TGTGCCAGTAGTCCCAGCGGAAGCTCCTACAATGAGCAGTTCTTC. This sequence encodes CASSPSGSSYNEQFF.

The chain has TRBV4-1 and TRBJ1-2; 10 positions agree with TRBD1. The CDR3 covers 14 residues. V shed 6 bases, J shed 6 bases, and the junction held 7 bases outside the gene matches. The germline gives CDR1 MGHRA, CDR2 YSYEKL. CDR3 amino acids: CASRPTGGRDGYTF. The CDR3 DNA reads TGCGCCAGCAGGCCGACAGGGGGCAGGGATGGCTACACCTTC.

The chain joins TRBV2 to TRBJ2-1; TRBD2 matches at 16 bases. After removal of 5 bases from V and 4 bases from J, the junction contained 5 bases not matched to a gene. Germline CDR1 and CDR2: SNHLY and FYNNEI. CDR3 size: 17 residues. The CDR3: CASSKGLAGGPYNEQFF. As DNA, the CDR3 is TGTGCCAGCAGTAAGGGACTAGCGGGAGGGCCTTACAATGAGCAGTTCTTC.

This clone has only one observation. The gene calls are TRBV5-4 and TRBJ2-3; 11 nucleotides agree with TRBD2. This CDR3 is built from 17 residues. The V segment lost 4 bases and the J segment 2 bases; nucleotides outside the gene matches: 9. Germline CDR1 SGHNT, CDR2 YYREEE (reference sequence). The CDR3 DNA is TGTGCCAGCAGCCAGCCGGGACTAGCGGCCCTCACAGATACGCAGTATTTT. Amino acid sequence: CASSQPGLAALTDTQYF.

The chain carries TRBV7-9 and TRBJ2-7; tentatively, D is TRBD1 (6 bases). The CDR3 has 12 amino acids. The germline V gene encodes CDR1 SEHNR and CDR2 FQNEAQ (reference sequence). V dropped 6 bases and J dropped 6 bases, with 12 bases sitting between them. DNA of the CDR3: TGTGCCAGCAGTCCGAAACAGGGCGAGCAGTACTTC. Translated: CASSPKQGEQYF.

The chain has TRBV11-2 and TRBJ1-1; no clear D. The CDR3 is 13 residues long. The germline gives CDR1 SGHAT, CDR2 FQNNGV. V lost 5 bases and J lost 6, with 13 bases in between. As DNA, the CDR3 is TGTGCCAGCAGCCCCCACTTGATTGCTGAAGCTTTCTTT. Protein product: CASSPHLIAEAFF.

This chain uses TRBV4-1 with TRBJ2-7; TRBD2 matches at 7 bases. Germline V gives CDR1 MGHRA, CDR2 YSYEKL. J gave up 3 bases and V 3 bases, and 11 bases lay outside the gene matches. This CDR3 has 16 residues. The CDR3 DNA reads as TGCGCCAGCAGCCAGCACCGCGGGGGACGTGTCTACGAGCAGTACTTC. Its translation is CASSQHRGGRVYEQYF.

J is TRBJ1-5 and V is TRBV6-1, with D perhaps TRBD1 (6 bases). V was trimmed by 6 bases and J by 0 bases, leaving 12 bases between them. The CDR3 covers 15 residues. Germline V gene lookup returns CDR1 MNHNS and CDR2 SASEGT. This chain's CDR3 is CASRITGSSNQPQHF. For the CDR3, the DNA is TGTGCCAGCAGAATTACAGGGTCTAGCAATCAGCCCCAGCATTTT.

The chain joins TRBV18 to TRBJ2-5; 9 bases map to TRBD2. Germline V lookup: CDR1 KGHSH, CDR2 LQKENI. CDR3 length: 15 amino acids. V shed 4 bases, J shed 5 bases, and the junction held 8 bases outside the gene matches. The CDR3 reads CASSQGSGRVETQYF. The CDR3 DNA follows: TGTGCCAGCTCACAAGGTAGCGGGAGAGTTGAGACCCAGTACTTC.

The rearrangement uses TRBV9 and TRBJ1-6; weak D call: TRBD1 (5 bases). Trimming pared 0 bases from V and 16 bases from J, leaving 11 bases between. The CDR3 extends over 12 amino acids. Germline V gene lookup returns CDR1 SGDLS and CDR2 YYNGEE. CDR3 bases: TGTGCCAGCAGCGTAGTAGGGGATAGACTCCACTTT. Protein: CASSVVGDRLHF.

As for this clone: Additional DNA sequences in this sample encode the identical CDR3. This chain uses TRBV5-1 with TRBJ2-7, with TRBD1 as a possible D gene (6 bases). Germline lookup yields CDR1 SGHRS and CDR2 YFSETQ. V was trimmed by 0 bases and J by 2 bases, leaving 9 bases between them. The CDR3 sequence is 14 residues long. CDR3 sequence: CASSLGQAAYEQYF. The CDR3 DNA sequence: TGCGCCAGCAGCTTGGGACAGGCCGCCTACGAGCAGTACTTC. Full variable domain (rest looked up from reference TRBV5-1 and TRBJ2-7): KAGVTQTPRYLIKTRGQQVTLSCSPISGHRSVSWYQQTPGQGLQFLFEYFSETQRNKGNFPGRFSGRQFSNSRSEMNVSTLELGDSALYLCASSLGQAAYEQYFGPGTRLTVT.

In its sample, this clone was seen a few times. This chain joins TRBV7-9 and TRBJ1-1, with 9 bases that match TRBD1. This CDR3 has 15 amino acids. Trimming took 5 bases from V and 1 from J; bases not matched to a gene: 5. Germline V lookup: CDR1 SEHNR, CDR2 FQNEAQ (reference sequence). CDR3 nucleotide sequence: TGTGCCAGCAGCGGAACAGGGGGCCGGAACACTGAAGCTTTCTTT. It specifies CASSGTGGRNTEAFF.

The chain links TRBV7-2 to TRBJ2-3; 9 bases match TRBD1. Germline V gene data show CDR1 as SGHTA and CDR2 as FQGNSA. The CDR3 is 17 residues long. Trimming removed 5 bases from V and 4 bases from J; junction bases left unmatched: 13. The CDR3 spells CASSKGQGGISADTQYF. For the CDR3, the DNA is TGTGCCAGCAGCAAGGGACAGGGAGGAATCTCGGCAGATACGCAGTATTTT.

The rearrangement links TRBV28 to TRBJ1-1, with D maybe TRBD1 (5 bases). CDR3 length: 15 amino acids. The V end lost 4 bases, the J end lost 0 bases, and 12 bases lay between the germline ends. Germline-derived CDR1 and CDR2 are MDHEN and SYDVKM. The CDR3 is CASSSPGSMNTEAFF. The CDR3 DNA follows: TGTGCCAGCAGTTCCCCAGGGTCCATGAACACTGAAGCTTTCTTT.

CDR3 DNA: TGTGCCTGGAGGAAGTCACAAGATAATTCACCCCTCCACTTT. Its translation: CAWRKSQDNSPLHF. This sequence joins TRBV30 and TRBJ1-6, with D uncertain. Deletions cut 3 bases from V and 5 bases from J, with 11 bases between. This CDR3 contains 14 residues. Germline V lookup: CDR1 GTSNPN, CDR2 SVGIG (reference sequence).

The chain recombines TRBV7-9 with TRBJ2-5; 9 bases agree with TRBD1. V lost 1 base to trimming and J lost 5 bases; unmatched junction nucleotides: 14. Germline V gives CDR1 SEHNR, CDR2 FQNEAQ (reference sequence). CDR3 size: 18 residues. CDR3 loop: CASSLVPGQGVFWETQYF. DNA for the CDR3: TGTGCCAGCAGCTTAGTTCCGGGACAGGGAGTTTTCTGGGAGACCCAGTACTTC. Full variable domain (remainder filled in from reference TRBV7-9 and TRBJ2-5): DTGVSQNPRHKITKRGQNVTFRCDPISEHNRLYWYRQTLGQGPEFLTYFQNEAQLEKSRLLSDRFSAERPKGSFSTLEIQRTEQGDSAMYLCASSLVPGQGVFWETQYFGPGTRLLVL.

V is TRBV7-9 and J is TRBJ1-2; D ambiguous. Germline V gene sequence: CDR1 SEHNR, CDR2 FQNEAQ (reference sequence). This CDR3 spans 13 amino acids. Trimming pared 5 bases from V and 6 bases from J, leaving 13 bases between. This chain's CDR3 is CASSPKAVDGYTF. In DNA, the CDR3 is TGTGCCAGCAGCCCGAAGGCAGTGGATGGCTACACCTTC.

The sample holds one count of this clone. CDR3 DNA: TGTGCCAGCAGCGATCCGATAGCGGGACGATTGAATGAGCAGTTCTTC. This translates into CASSDPIAGRLNEQFF. The chain has TRBV27 and TRBJ2-1; 8 nucleotides match TRBD2. V lost 6 bases to trimming and J lost 7 bases; unmatched junction nucleotides: 14. Germline V gene sequence: CDR1 MNHEY, CDR2 SMNVEV (reference sequence). The CDR3 runs to 16 residues.

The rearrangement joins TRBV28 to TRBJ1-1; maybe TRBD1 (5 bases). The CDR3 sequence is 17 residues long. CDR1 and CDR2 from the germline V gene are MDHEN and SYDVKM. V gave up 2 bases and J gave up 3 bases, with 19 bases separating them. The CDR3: CASSLTQDTSLYTEAFF. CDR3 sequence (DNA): TGTGCCAGCAGTTTAACCCAGGACACTTCGTTGTACACTGAAGCTTTCTTT.

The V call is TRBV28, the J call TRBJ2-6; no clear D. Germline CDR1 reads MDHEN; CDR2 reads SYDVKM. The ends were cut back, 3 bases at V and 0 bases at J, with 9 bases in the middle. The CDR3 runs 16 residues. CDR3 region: CASSLGGSSGANVLTF. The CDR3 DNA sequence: TGTGCCAGCAGTTTGGGTGGCAGCTCTGGGGCCAACGTCCTGACTTTC. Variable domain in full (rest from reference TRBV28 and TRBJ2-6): DVKVTQSSRYLVKRTGEKVFLECVQDMDHENMFWYRQDPGLGLRLIYFSYDVKMKEKGDIPEGYSVSREKKERFSLILESASTNQTSMYLCASSLGGSSGANVLTFGAGSRLTVL.

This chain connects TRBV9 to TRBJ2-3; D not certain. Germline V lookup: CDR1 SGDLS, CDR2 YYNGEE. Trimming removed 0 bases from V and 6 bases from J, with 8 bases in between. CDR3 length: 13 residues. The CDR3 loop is CASSVATWDTQYF. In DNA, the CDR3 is TGTGCCAGCAGCGTAGCTACATGGGATACGCAGTATTTT.